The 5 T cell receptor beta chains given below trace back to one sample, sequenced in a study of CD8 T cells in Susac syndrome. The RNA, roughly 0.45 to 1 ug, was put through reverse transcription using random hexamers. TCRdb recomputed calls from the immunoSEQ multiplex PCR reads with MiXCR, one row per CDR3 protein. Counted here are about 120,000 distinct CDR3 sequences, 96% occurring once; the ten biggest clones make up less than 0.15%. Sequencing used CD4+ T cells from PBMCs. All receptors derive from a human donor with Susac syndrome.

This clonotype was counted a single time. The chain's CDR3 is CSVGSLAASYEQYF. The CDR3 DNA follows: TGCAGCGTCGGTTCTCTAGCGGCCTCCTACGAGCAGTACTTC. The genes are TRBV29-1 and TRBJ2-7; 7 positions match TRBD2. This CDR3 is built from 14 residues. The trim removed 6 bases at V and 0 bases at J, leaving 8 bases unmatched. CDR1 is SQVTM and CDR2 is ANQGSEA in the germline V gene.

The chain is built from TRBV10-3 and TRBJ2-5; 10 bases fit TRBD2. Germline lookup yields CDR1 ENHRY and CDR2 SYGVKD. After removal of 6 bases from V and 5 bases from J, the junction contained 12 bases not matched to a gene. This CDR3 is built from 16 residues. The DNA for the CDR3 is TGTGCCATCAGCCCCTCCAAGCGGGAGGGCCAGGAGACCCAGTACTTC. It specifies CAISPSKREGQETQYF.

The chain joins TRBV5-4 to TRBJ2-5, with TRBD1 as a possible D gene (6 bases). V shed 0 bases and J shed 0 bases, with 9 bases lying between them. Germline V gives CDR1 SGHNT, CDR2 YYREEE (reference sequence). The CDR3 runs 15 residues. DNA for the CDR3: TGTGCCAGCAGCTTGGAGAGGGGGAACCAAGAGACCCAGTACTTC. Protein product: CASSLERGNQETQYF. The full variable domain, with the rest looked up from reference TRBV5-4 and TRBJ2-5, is ETGVTQSPTHLIKTRGQQVTLRCSSQSGHNTVSWYQQALGQGPQFIFQYYREEENGRGNFPPRFSGLQFPNYSSELNVNALELDDSALYLCASSLERGNQETQYFGPGTRLLVL.

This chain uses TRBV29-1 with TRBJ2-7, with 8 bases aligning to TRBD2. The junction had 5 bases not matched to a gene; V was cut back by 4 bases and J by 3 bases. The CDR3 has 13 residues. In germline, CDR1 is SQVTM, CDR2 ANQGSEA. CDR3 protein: CSVVERERYEQYF. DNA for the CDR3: TGCAGCGTTGTAGAGCGGGAGCGCTACGAGCAGTACTTC.

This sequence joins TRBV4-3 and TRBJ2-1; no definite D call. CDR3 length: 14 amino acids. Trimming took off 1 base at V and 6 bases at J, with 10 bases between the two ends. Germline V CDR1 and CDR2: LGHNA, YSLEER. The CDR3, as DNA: TGCGCCAGCAGCCAAGCTTTTGTTAGCAATGAGCAGTTCTTC. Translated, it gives CASSQAFVSNEQFF.